These 3 T cell receptor beta chains came from one sample sequenced in a study of blood T cells in healthy people across ages. A J-beta primer mix and a sample-barcoded 5' primer were used in a second PCR of about 7 to 12 cycles. MiXCR, applied by TCRdb to the 5' RACE reads, yields one record per CDR3 protein. The sample has fewer than 1,200,000 distinct CDR3 sequences; roughly a quarter are singletons. The sample also formed part of further work on T cells of mothers and their children.

The sequenced sample consisted of blood. Every receptor here comes from a girl between 2 and 10 years old in good health.

The chain links TRBV19 to TRBJ2-1; TRBD2 matches at 8 bases. Germline V gene data show CDR1 as LNHDA and CDR2 as SQIVND (reference sequence). V was clipped by 5 bases and J by 6 bases; unmatched bases: 6. The CDR3 is made up of 14 amino acids. CDR3 sequence: CASSGTRAGNEQFF. The CDR3 nucleotides read TGTGCCAGTAGTGGGACTAGAGCAGGCAATGAGCAGTTCTTC.

The CDR3 region has the DNA TGTGCCATCAGTGAGCCGGGGGGAGATCAGCCCCAGCATTTT. This sequence encodes CAISEPGGDQPQHF. This chain joins TRBV10-3 and TRBJ1-5, with a tentative D call TRBD1 (5 bases). CDR3 length: 14 residues. Trimming removed 2 bases from V and 5 bases from J, with 10 bases in between. Germline CDR1 is ENHRY and CDR2 is SYGVKD.

The V call is TRBV12-3 or TRBV12-4, the J call TRBJ1-2; a weak D match, TRBD1 (6 bases). V was pared by 9 bases and J by 2 bases, with 16 bases between. This CDR3 comprises 14 residues. The CDR3 region has the DNA TGTGCCAGTTCACGGGACACCGGGAACTATGGCTACACCTTC. This encodes CASSRDTGNYGYTF.